Described below is a single TCR beta chain sequence and its context. This sample was taken from a study of cytomegalovirus exposure and HLA in healthy donors. CDR1 and CDR2 (germline): SGHVS, FQNEAQ. Trimming at V came to 5 bases and at J to 5 bases, leaving 5 bases not matched to a gene. This CDR3 contains 15 residues. Sequenced by immunoSEQ multiplex PCR; TCRdb stores in-frame clones only, minus some. The sample carries 160,000 or so clones, around nine tenths recorded once. Sequencing used PBMCs. The sequence came from a man younger than 30 in good health and CMV-seropositive. The chain has TRBV7-8 and TRBJ2-5, with TRBD2 matching over 13 bases. Here the CDR3 DNA reads TGTGCCAGCAGCCCTGTACTAGCGGGAGGGGAGACCCAGTACTTC. Its protein is CASSPVLAGGETQYF.